Below, 13 T cell receptor beta chains from the same sample are listed, as sequenced in a study of T cells in Graves' hyperthyroidism and ophthalmopathy. The TCR beta CDR3 regions underwent amplification using RNA transcripts as the source. First-round RT-PCR with HTBI primers amplified the TCR CDR3 region. MiXCR, run by TCRdb on the multiplex PCR reads, gives a single entry per CDR3 protein. The sample yields more than 500,000 distinct CDR3 sequences, 15% to 20% seen once. Sequenced input: blood. The receptors come from a woman in her 30s with Graves' ophthalmopathy.

The chain has TRBV20-1 and TRBJ1-2, with TRBD1 as a possible D gene (6 bases). Germline lookup yields CDR1 DFQATT and CDR2 SNEGSKA (reference sequence). With 5 bases removed from V and 3 bases from J, the gap between germline ends came to 19 bases. The CDR3 spans 15 residues. The chain's CDR3 is CSAPEFGRGDYGYTF. For the CDR3, the DNA is TGCAGTGCTCCTGAGTTTGGCAGGGGTGACTATGGCTACACCTTC.

This clonotype was counted ten times or more. V usage is TRBV20-1 and J usage is TRBJ2-3; 9 bases are a match to TRBD1. The CDR3 contains 14 residues. V shed 5 bases and J 3 bases; nucleotides not matched to a gene: 6. In germline, CDR1 is DFQATT, CDR2 SNEGSKA (reference sequence). CDR3 coding DNA: TGCAGTGCTGACGGGACAGGGCTGACAGATACGCAGTATTTT. Translation gives CSADGTGLTDTQYF.

This clonotype came up many times. The rearrangement joins TRBV6-2 or TRBV6-3 to TRBJ1-3; the D gene is possibly TRBD1 (6 bases). From germline, CDR1 is MNHEY and CDR2 SVGEGT. Trimming removed 6 bases from V and 2 bases from J, with 26 bases in between. This CDR3 is built from 19 residues. The CDR3 loop is CASSNMKTGTRATGNTIYF. The CDR3 DNA sequence: TGTGCCAGCAGCAATATGAAGACAGGAACCCGAGCAACTGGAAACACCATATATTTT.

The sample holds a few counts of this clonotype. The genes are TRBV11-2 and TRBJ1-3; D perhaps matches TRBD1 (6 bases). Trimming stripped 0 bases from V and 4 bases from J, with 10 bases between. Germline lookup yields CDR1 SGHAT and CDR2 FQNNGV. This CDR3 is built from 15 residues. The CDR3 DNA follows: TGTGCCAGCAGCTTAGAGGGGGCTCCCGGAAACACCATATATTTT. This codes for CASSLEGAPGNTIYF.

This clonotype was counted between two and nine times. The chain links TRBV7-9 to TRBJ2-1; TRBD2 agrees at 7 bases. CDR3 length equals 15 residues. From germline, CDR1 is SEHNR and CDR2 FQNEAQ (reference sequence). V shed 3 bases and J 8 bases; nucleotides not matched to a gene: 10. CDR3 residues: CASSFGAGESDEQFF. The CDR3 coding sequence is TGTGCCAGCAGCTTCGGGGCGGGAGAGTCCGATGAGCAGTTCTTC.

In its sample, this clonotype was seen many times. The chain employs TRBV11-1 and TRBJ2-7; 10 bases fit TRBD1. Germline V gene sequence: CDR1 SGHAT, CDR2 FQDESV (reference sequence). Trimming cost V 5 bases and J 5 bases; bases outside gene matches: 9. This CDR3 comprises 15 residues. CDR3: CASSAGPGTGDEQYF. For the CDR3, the DNA is TGTGCCAGCAGCGCAGGGCCCGGGACAGGGGACGAGCAGTACTTC. The full variable domain, its missing parts supplied by reference TRBV11-1 and TRBJ2-7, is EAEVAQSPRYKITEKSQAVAFWCDPISGHATLYWYRQILGQGPELLVQFQDESVVDDSQLPKDRFSAERLKGVDSTLKIQPAELGDSAMYLCASSAGPGTGDEQYFGPGTRLTVT.

This clonotype was seen a handful of times. The V call is TRBV7-2, the J call TRBJ1-2; D is unclear. Germline V lookup: CDR1 SGHTA, CDR2 FQGNSA. V lost 3 bases and J lost 6, with 14 bases in between. The CDR3 is 14 amino acids. The CDR3 loop is CASSLVWMTHGYTF. CDR3 in DNA: TGTGCCAGCAGCTTGGTCTGGATGACGCATGGCTACACCTTC.

This rearrangement joins TRBV29-1 to TRBJ1-2, with a tentative D call TRBD1 (5 bases). The V gene's germline CDR1 is SQVTM and CDR2 ANQGSEA. V lost 6 bases to trimming and J lost 2 bases, with 10 bases between them. The CDR3 extends over 12 amino acids. The DNA of the CDR3 is TGCAGCGTCACCGGGACGAACTATGGCTACACCTTC. Protein: CSVTGTNYGYTF.

This clonotype turned up a few times. The chain links TRBV24-1 to TRBJ2-5, with TRBD1 as a possible D gene (5 bases). The CDR3 sequence is 12 residues long. The germline V gene encodes CDR1 KGHDR and CDR2 SFDVKD. With 10 bases removed from V and 2 bases from J, the gap between germline ends came to 10 bases. The CDR3: CATHRIQETQYF. The CDR3 bases are TGTGCCACACACAGGATACAAGAGACCCAGTACTTC.

This clonotype was counted many times. J is TRBJ2-3 and V is TRBV6-2 or TRBV6-3; the D is unclear. V lost 7 bases and J lost 6, with 20 bases in between. Germline CDR1 MNHEY, CDR2 SVGEGT. The CDR3 is 15 amino acids. The CDR3 region is CASKGAPKSQDTQYF. CDR3 DNA sequence: TGTGCCAGCAAAGGTGCCCCGAAAAGTCAGGATACGCAGTATTTT.

The table lists this clonotype with many counts. V is TRBV11-2 and J is TRBJ1-2, with 7 nucleotides matching TRBD1. With V trimmed by 2 bases and J by 8 bases, 11 bases remained unmatched. CDR3 length equals 15 residues. Germline assignment: CDR1 SGHAT and CDR2 FQNNGV. The CDR3 DNA reads as TGTGCCAGCAGCTTACTCAGGGAGGGGGCGCAAGGCTACACCTTC. Amino acid sequence: CASSLLREGAQGYTF.

At least ten counts were recorded for this clonotype. This rearrangement joins TRBV6-1 to TRBJ2-5; 7 bases agree with TRBD2. V lost 6 bases and J lost 5; bases outside the gene matches: 9. The CDR3 runs to 14 residues. Germline V gives CDR1 MNHNS, CDR2 SASEGT. In nucleotides, the CDR3 is TGTGCCAGCAGCTCCGGGACTATGGGGGAGACCCAGTACTTC. The encoded protein is CASSSGTMGETQYF.

With respect to this clonotype: The CDR3 does not close with the conserved phenylalanine or tryptophan, likely indicating a read error. The chain carries TRBV5-1 and TRBJ2-1; the match to TRBD2 covers 7 bases. The CDR3 is 17 amino acids. V shed 0 bases, J shed 0 bases, and the junction held 6 bases outside the gene matches. The germline CDR1 and CDR2 sequences are SGHRS and YFSETQ. CDR3 bases: TGCGCCAGCAGCTTGGCCGCTAGCGGTAGCTCCTACAATGAGCAGTTCCTC. Translating it yields CASSLAASGSSYNEQFL.